These 12 T cell receptor beta chains were all obtained from the same sample, sequenced in a study of CD8+CD57+ T cells in acquired aplastic anemia. The study profiled TCR beta VDJ and CDR3 using genomic DNA as template. TCRdb reanalysed the reads using MiXCR and keeps one entry per CDR3 protein. The profile covers 150,000 to 200,000 distinct CDR3 sequences, with around 48% appearing a single time and over 25% taken by the ten largest. Flow cytometry had shown expanded CD8+CD57+ cells in the patients chosen for sequencing. The sequenced sample consisted of sorted CD4+, CD8+, or CD8+CD57+ T cells (not recorded which) from PBMCs. These receptors came from a human donor with aplastic anemia.

This chain joins TRBV5-1 and TRBJ2-3, with D possibly matching TRBD2 (5 bases). The CDR3 has 16 residues. Trimming took 1 base from V and 4 from J, leaving 16 bases between them. From germline, CDR1 is SGHRS and CDR2 YFSETQ. The CDR3 bases are TGCGCCAGCAGCTTGCCTAGAGGGCTAGAACCAGATACGCAGTATTTT. Encoded protein: CASSLPRGLEPDTQYF. Full variable domain (missing parts from reference TRBV5-1 and TRBJ2-3): KAGVTQTPRYLIKTRGQQVTLSCSPISGHRSVSWYQQTPGQGLQFLFEYFSETQRNKGNFPGRFSGRQFSNSRSEMNVSTLELGDSALYLCASSLPRGLEPDTQYFGPGTRLTVL.

This clonotype showed up many times. The chain is built from TRBV5-1 and TRBJ2-1, with unresolved D. V lost 2 bases and J lost 0, with 6 bases in between. Germline loops: CDR1 SGHRS, CDR2 YFSETQ. This CDR3 has 14 amino acids. For the CDR3, the DNA is TGCGCCAGCAGCTTAGAGAGCTCCTACAATGAGCAGTTCTTC. Its protein is CASSLESSYNEQFF.

This clonotype has a count of ten or more. The chain employs TRBV6-4 and TRBJ1-1; D remains unclear. V was trimmed by 2 bases and J by 6 bases, leaving 7 bases between them. The CDR3 is made up of 12 amino acids. Germline V gives CDR1 MRHNA, CDR2 SNTAGT. For the CDR3, the DNA is TGTGCCAGCAGTGACGGGCGCGCTGAAGCTTTCTTT. Amino acid sequence: CASSDGRAEAFF.

This clonotype was seen a few times. The junction departs from the called germline gene at one end, perhaps through a read error. The J gene is TRBJ2-6, the V gene TRBV25-1; TRBD2 might be the D (5 bases). Germline loops: CDR1 MGHDK, CDR2 SYGVNS. The CDR3 loop spans 18 amino acids. CDR3 DNA sequence: TGCGCCAGCAGTGACCGAGGGTCCAGCTTCTCTGGGGCCAACGTCCTGACTTTC. It is translated as CASSDRGSSFSGANVLTF.

The DNA for the CDR3 is TGTGCCAGCAGTTATACTAGACAGGGGATAACCGGGGAGCTGTTTTTT. Translation gives CASSYTRQGITGELFF. The chain uses TRBV6-5 and TRBJ2-2, with 8 bases identical to TRBD1. The germline CDR1 and CDR2 sequences are MNHEY and SVGAGI. The CDR3 is made up of 16 amino acids. Germline trimming cut 3 bases from V and 5 bases from J; bases unmatched to any gene: 8.

The chain is built from TRBV5-1 and TRBJ2-7; TRBD2 is a possible D gene (6 bases). Trimming cost V 2 bases and J 1 base, with 10 bases left between them. The CDR3 runs to 14 residues. Germline V gene sequence: CDR1 SGHRS, CDR2 YFSETQ. This CDR3 is CASSFTGLSYEQYF. CDR3 nucleotides: TGCGCCAGCAGCTTTACGGGACTTTCCTACGAGCAGTACTTC.

This clonotype was counted many times. The V call is TRBV11-2, the J call TRBJ2-2; D tentatively reads TRBD1 or TRBD2 (6 bases each). With 7 bases removed from V and 5 bases from J, the gap between germline ends came to 14 bases. Looked up from germline, CDR1 is SGHAT and CDR2 is FQNNGV. The CDR3 loop spans 14 amino acids. The CDR3 sequence is CASNFGGGTGELFF. The DNA for the CDR3 is TGTGCCAGCAACTTCGGAGGGGGAACCGGGGAGCTGTTTTTT.

J is TRBJ2-3 and V is TRBV19, with D maybe TRBD2 (6 bases). V gave up 4 bases and J gave up 2 bases, with 13 bases separating them. Germline V gene sequence: CDR1 LNHDA, CDR2 SQIVND (reference sequence). This CDR3 is built from 15 residues. CDR3 amino acids: CASSTSGLYTDTQYF. The CDR3 nucleotides are TGTGCCAGTAGTACTTCGGGACTCTACACAGATACGCAGTATTTT.

This clonotype was observed once. An end of the junction differs from the germline gene, which may be a read error. This chain connects TRBV7-2 to TRBJ2-7, with D perhaps TRBD2 (6 bases). CDR1 and CDR2 (germline): SGHTA, FQGNSA. This CDR3 region has 15 residues. CDR3 nucleotides: TGTGCCAACAGCTTATGGAGTAGCGGACTCCACGAGCAGTACTTC. Translating it yields CANSLWSSGLHEQYF.

About this clonotype itself: A read error may explain this, as a much larger clone is one base away. The CDR3 loop is CASSPGMDNSPLHF. DNA for the CDR3: TGTGCCAGCAGCCCCGGGATGGATAATTCACCCCTCCACTTT. The V call is TRBV13, the J call TRBJ1-6; no clear D. Germline V gene sequence: CDR1 PRHDT, CDR2 FYEKMQ (reference sequence). V gave up 5 bases and J gave up 5 bases, with 10 bases separating them. This CDR3 region has 14 residues.

This clonotype was counted a few times. The chain employs TRBV5-6 and TRBJ1-1; TRBD1 matches at 8 bases. V lost 0 bases and J lost 6; bases outside the gene matches: 13. The CDR3 has 17 residues. CDR1 is SGHDT and CDR2 is YYEEEE in the germline V gene. CDR3 amino acids: CASSLAGQGIVGPEAFF. The CDR3 DNA follows: TGTGCCAGCAGCTTGGCCGGACAGGGAATCGTCGGCCCTGAAGCTTTCTTT.

In this sample, this clonotype turned up many times. The chain is built from TRBV19 and TRBJ1-1, with 7 positions matching TRBD1. The CDR3 loop spans 13 amino acids. V was pared by 8 bases and J by 1 base, with 4 bases of the junction left unmatched. Germline loops: CDR1 LNHDA, CDR2 SQIVND (reference sequence). The DNA of the CDR3 is TGTGCCAGTGACAGGGTACCGAACACTGAAGCTTTCTTT. Its translation is CASDRVPNTEAFF. Drawing the rest from reference TRBV19 and TRBJ1-1, the complete variable domain is DGGITQSPKYLFRKEGQNVTLSCEQNLNHDAMYWYRQDPGQGLRLIYYSQIVNDFQKGDIAEGYSVSREKKESFPLTVTSAQKNPTAFYLCASDRVPNTEAFFGQGTRLTVV.